Presented here are 29 T cell receptor beta chains from one specimen sequenced in a study of CD8+CD57+ T cells in acquired aplastic anemia. Patients included in sequencing had previously demonstrated CD8+CD57+ cell expansion by flow cytometry. Genomic DNA templated the TCR beta VDJ and CDR3 profiling. TCRdb fed the reads into MiXCR, producing one record per CDR3 protein. Of 200,000 to 250,000 distinct CDR3 sequences in the sample, 60% to 80% were seen once. Sequenced material: sorted CD4+, CD8+, or CD8+CD57+ T cells (not recorded which) from PBMCs. These receptors originate from a human donor with aplastic anemia.

This clonotype came up a few times. The CDR3 sequence: CSARGWGLGTEAFF. CDR3 nucleotide sequence: TGCAGTGCTAGAGGCTGGGGGCTGGGCACTGAAGCTTTCTTT. The J gene is TRBJ1-1, the V gene TRBV20-1; maybe TRBD1 (6 bases). CDR3 size: 14 residues. The V gene lost 1 base and the J gene lost 4 bases, with 13 bases spanning the gap. Germline values: CDR1 DFQATT, CDR2 SNEGSKA (reference sequence).

The chain couples TRBV15 to TRBJ2-7; D gene ambiguous. CDR3 length equals 15 residues. Germline assignment: CDR1 LNHNV and CDR2 YYDKDF (reference sequence). V lost 0 bases, J lost 3 bases, and 12 bases lay in between. The CDR3 loop reads CATSRDQATHYEQYF. In DNA form, the CDR3 reads TGTGCCACCAGCAGAGATCAGGCCACCCACTACGAGCAGTACTTC.

This clonotype was picked up a small number of times. The CDR3 sequence is CSARVWLAGVIYEQYF. In nucleotides, the CDR3 is TGCAGTGCTAGAGTTTGGCTAGCGGGAGTTATCTACGAGCAGTACTTC. J is TRBJ2-7 and V is TRBV20-1; 10 bases match TRBD2. The CDR3 spans 16 residues. Germline loops: CDR1 DFQATT, CDR2 SNEGSKA (reference sequence). The ends lost 1 base at V and 3 bases at J; junction bases unmatched: 9.

V gene TRBV2 combines with J gene TRBJ2-5, with TRBD1 as a possible D gene (6 bases). CDR1 SNHLY and CDR2 FYNNEI come from the germline V gene. The CDR3 runs to 15 residues. The V end lost 2 bases, the J end lost 0 bases, and 10 bases lay between the germline ends. CDR3 sequence: CASSEYGGHQETQYF. For the CDR3, the DNA is TGTGCCAGCAGTGAATATGGGGGCCACCAAGAGACCCAGTACTTC.

A few counts support this clonotype. V gene TRBV20-1 combines with J gene TRBJ2-1; 9 bases map to TRBD1. The CDR3 has 15 amino acids. From germline, CDR1 is DFQATT and CDR2 SNEGSKA (reference sequence). J gave up 3 bases and V 3 bases, and 6 bases lay outside the gene matches. In nucleotides, the CDR3 is TGCAGTGCTAGCCCCGGGACAGGGCGCTACAATGAGCAGTTCTTC. It translates to CSASPGTGRYNEQFF.

This sequence joins TRBV7-2 and TRBJ2-3; 7 positions agree with TRBD2. Germline values: CDR1 SGHTA, CDR2 FQGNSA. The CDR3 totals 15 residues. J lost 1 base, V lost 3 bases, and 4 bases had no gene match. The CDR3 loop reads CASSLSGARTDTQYF. CDR3 nucleotide sequence: TGTGCCAGCAGCTTGAGCGGGGCCCGCACAGATACGCAGTATTTT.

The chain has TRBV19 and TRBJ2-1, with D perhaps TRBD2 (5 bases). V lost 7 bases and J 0 bases, leaving 10 bases between the germline ends. CDR3 size: 14 residues. The germline V gene has CDR1 LNHDA and CDR2 SQIVND (reference sequence). CDR3 bases: TGTGCCAGTACCTCGGACTTCTCCTACAATGAGCAGTTCTTC. It specifies CASTSDFSYNEQFF.

In nucleotides, the CDR3 is TGTGCCAGCAGCTTAGAGGGACTCCCCGTAAAGCAGTTCTTC. It encodes CASSLEGLPVKQFF. V gene TRBV7-2 combines with J gene TRBJ2-1; D might be TRBD2 (6 bases). Germline CDR1 is SGHTA and CDR2 is FQGNSA. This CDR3 contains 14 residues. Trimming stripped 1 base from V and 11 bases from J, with 15 bases between.

This clonotype was detected a few times. This sequence may be a read error, since a much larger clone differs from it by one base. The chain is built from TRBV15 and TRBJ2-4, with 11 bases matching TRBD1. The CDR3 has 14 residues. Germline CDR1 LNHNV, CDR2 YYDKDF (reference sequence). With 6 bases clipped from V and 9 bases from J, the junction kept 7 bases outside the gene matches. The CDR3 DNA follows: TGTGCCACCAGACAGGACAGGGGGCCTGGCATTCAGTACTTC. It specifies CATRQDRGPGIQYF.

J is TRBJ2-7 and V is TRBV10-3, with D possibly TRBD2 on 7 matching bases. The CDR3 has 14 amino acids. From germline, CDR1 is ENHRY and CDR2 SYGVKD. V was pared by 3 bases and J by 3 bases, with 12 bases between. CDR3 nucleotide sequence: TGTGCCATCAGTGACCGTAGGGGGGGCTACGAGCAGTACTTC. This encodes CAISDRRGGYEQYF.

V and J are TRBV29-1 and TRBJ1-5, with TRBD1 matching 8 bases. V gave up 4 bases and J gave up 0 bases; unmatched junction bases: 2. The CDR3 has 14 amino acids. Germline-derived CDR1 and CDR2 are SQVTM and ANQGSEA. The chain's CDR3 is CSVGTGFSNQPQHF. For the CDR3, the DNA is TGCAGCGTTGGGACAGGGTTTAGCAATCAGCCCCAGCATTTT.

The rearrangement links TRBV9 to TRBJ1-5; 10 bases align to TRBD1. Germline V lookup: CDR1 SGDLS, CDR2 YYNGEE. Trimming took 3 bases from V and 9 from J; bases not matched to a gene: 9. The CDR3 runs 15 residues. CDR3 sequence reads: CASSAGTGVTWPQHF. CDR3 DNA sequence: TGTGCCAGCAGCGCCGGGACAGGGGTGACGTGGCCCCAGCATTTT.

J is TRBJ1-6 and V is TRBV15, with D possibly matching TRBD1 (6 bases). V lost 0 bases and J 9 bases, leaving 12 bases between the germline ends. Per germline, CDR1 LNHNV and CDR2 YYDKDF (reference sequence). This CDR3 is built from 15 residues. The CDR3: CATSREVAGVSPLHF. In nucleotides, the CDR3 is TGTGCCACCAGCAGAGAAGTTGCAGGGGTTTCACCCCTCCACTTT.

Details on this clonotype: A clone one base away is much larger, so this may be a read error. This chain connects TRBV7-8 to TRBJ2-7; 7 bases fit TRBD1. V lost 2 bases, J lost 3 bases, and 10 bases stayed unmatched. Per the germline V gene, CDR1 is SGHVS and CDR2 is FQNEAQ. This CDR3 is built from 16 residues. This CDR3 reads CASSLTYRGNSYEQYF. Here the CDR3 DNA reads TGTGCCAGCAGCTTAACCTACAGGGGAAACAGCTACGAGCAGTACTTC.

This rearrangement joins TRBV10-3 to TRBJ1-6, with a tentative D call TRBD1 (6 bases). The V end was cut by 10 bases, the J end by 0 bases, with 22 bases between. Germline CDR1 reads ENHRY; CDR2 reads SYGVKD. The CDR3 spans 18 residues. The CDR3 loop reads CASNRQAPLPSYNSPLHF. Written as DNA, the CDR3 is TGTGCCAGCAACCGACAGGCCCCTCTTCCCTCCTATAATTCACCCCTCCACTTT.

The chain recombines TRBV9 with TRBJ2-7, with TRBD2 as a possible D gene (6 bases). Looked up from germline, CDR1 is SGDLS and CDR2 is YYNGEE. The CDR3 totals 15 residues. Trimming stripped 0 bases from V and 2 bases from J, with 12 bases between. The CDR3 sequence: CASSVDASEAYEQYF. CDR3 DNA sequence: TGTGCCAGCAGCGTAGATGCTAGCGAGGCCTACGAGCAGTACTTC.

The V gene is TRBV24-1, the J gene TRBJ2-3; 7 bases map to TRBD1. Trimming took 4 bases from V and 4 from J; bases not matched to a gene: 4. The CDR3 length is 14 residues. Germline V gene sequence: CDR1 KGHDR, CDR2 SFDVKD. CDR3 bases: TGTGCCACCAGTGACACCGGACAGGCAGATACGCAGTATTTT. Protein product: CATSDTGQADTQYF.

This chain uses TRBV29-1 with TRBJ1-5; tentatively, D is TRBD1 (6 bases). CDR1 and CDR2 (germline): SQVTM, ANQGSEA. V lost 6 bases and J 4 bases, leaving 10 bases between the germline ends. The length of the CDR3 is 12 residues. The CDR3, as DNA: TGCAGCGTCGGACAGATAAATCAGCCCCAGCATTTT. As protein: CSVGQINQPQHF.

This clonotype has at least ten counts. The chain couples TRBV30 to TRBJ1-1; D might be TRBD1 (6 bases). The CDR3 contains 12 residues. The germline gives CDR1 GTSNPN, CDR2 SVGIG (reference sequence). The CDR3 here is CGGMGATTEAFF. CDR3 DNA sequence: TGTGGTGGTATGGGGGCGACCACTGAAGCTTTCTTT.

In its sample, this clonotype was seen a few times. The rearrangement links TRBV19 to TRBJ1-4; D remains unclear. V lost 6 bases to trimming and J lost 4 bases, with 15 bases between them. CDR3 length: 15 residues. Per germline, CDR1 LNHDA and CDR2 SQIVND (reference sequence). CDR3 DNA: TGTGCCAGTAGCCTAGACCGCTACGGTAATGAAAAACTGTTTTTT. Translated, it gives CASSLDRYGNEKLFF.

In its sample, this clonotype was seen many times. V gene TRBV5-1 combines with J gene TRBJ1-2; D is perhaps TRBD1 (5 bases). The V and J ends lost 6 bases and 4 bases respectively, with 13 bases between them. In germline, CDR1 is SGHRS, CDR2 YFSETQ. This CDR3 contains 13 residues. The CDR3 here is CASTSNRLYGYTF. The CDR3 DNA follows: TGCGCCAGCACCTCTAACAGGCTCTATGGCTACACCTTC.

The V gene is TRBV20-1, the J gene TRBJ1-5; 7 nucleotides align to TRBD1. The CDR3 is 15 residues long. J lost 0 bases, V lost 6 bases, and 8 bases had no gene match. Germline CDR1 reads DFQATT; CDR2 reads SNEGSKA (reference sequence). Here the CDR3 reads CSASGTEYSNQPQHF. The CDR3 bases are TGCAGTGCGTCCGGGACAGAGTATAGCAATCAGCCCCAGCATTTT.

CDR3: CATSSRGIGGYTF. The CDR3 nucleotides are TGTGCCACCAGCAGCAGGGGAATTGGTGGCTACACCTTC. The rearrangement uses TRBV15 and TRBJ1-2, with a tentative D call TRBD1 (6 bases). Deletions cut 3 bases from V and 7 bases from J, with 12 bases between. In germline, CDR1 is LNHNV, CDR2 YYDKDF (reference sequence). The CDR3 totals 13 residues.

This clonotype was seen only a few times. The chain links TRBV5-1 to TRBJ2-3; D uncertain. Trimming cost V 1 base and J 2 bases, with 2 bases left between them. CDR1 SGHRS and CDR2 YFSETQ come from the germline V gene. The CDR3 contains 12 residues. CDR3 nucleotide sequence: TGCGCCAGCAGCTTGAACACAGATACGCAGTATTTT. Translated, it gives CASSLNTDTQYF.

This clonotype was counted between two and nine times. The rearrangement uses TRBV24-1 and TRBJ2-1, with 8 bases that match TRBD1. V lost 0 bases and J lost 6; bases outside the gene matches: 6. The CDR3 runs to 16 residues. CDR1 is KGHDR and CDR2 is SFDVKD in the germline V gene. The CDR3 region is CATSDLTGQASNEQFF. The CDR3 region has the DNA TGTGCCACCAGTGATTTGACGGGACAGGCCAGCAATGAGCAGTTCTTC.

Here the CDR3 DNA reads TGTGCCAGCAGCCCATGGGACAGCTCCTATAATTCACCCCTCCACTTT. It yields the protein CASSPWDSSYNSPLHF. V and J are TRBV5-4 and TRBJ1-6; TRBD1 matches 7 bases. CDR1 and CDR2 from the germline V gene are SGHNT and YYREEE (reference sequence). J was trimmed by 0 bases and V by 4 bases; bases with no gene match: 4. This CDR3 is 16 amino acids long.

The gene calls are TRBV14 and TRBJ2-1; D remains unclear. CDR3 length: 15 amino acids. Germline CDR1 and CDR2: SGHDN and FVKESK. V was clipped by 1 base and J by 4 bases, with 11 bases between them. In DNA, the CDR3 is TGTGCCAGCAGCCAAGGGGCCTTGCGGTACAATGAGCAGTTCTTC. This encodes CASSQGALRYNEQFF.

The chain links TRBV29-1 to TRBJ1-1; possibly TRBD1 for D (5 bases). The CDR3 totals 15 residues. Between the trimmed V and J ends, which lost 4 bases and 1 base, there was a span of 16 bases. Germline lookup yields CDR1 SQVTM and CDR2 ANQGSEA. CDR3 sequence (DNA): TGCAGCGTTGGGGGCGGCAGAGGAGCGAACACTGAAGCTTTCTTT. Its protein is CSVGGGRGANTEAFF.

The V and J genes are TRBV7-9 and TRBJ1-2, with D perhaps matching TRBD1 (5 bases). The length of the CDR3 is 14 residues. Germline lookup yields CDR1 SEHNR and CDR2 FQNEAQ (reference sequence). Trimming removed 2 bases at V and 7 bases at J, with 14 bases between. CDR3 in amino acids: CASSLSAGRSGYTF. The CDR3 DNA is TGTGCCAGCAGCTTATCGGCAGGGCGGTCTGGCTACACCTTC.